The clone carrying this T cell receptor (beta chain) was observed a few times. The antigen is not known. This entry belongs to a study of OX40 agonist ivuxolimab in advanced cancers. Study information: Treatment of patients was with ivuxolimab, an agonistic anti-OX40 (CD134) antibody. Patients with hepatocellular carcinoma, melanoma, renal cell or head and neck cancer made up the dose-escalation patients. General observations from the study: Mean expanded clone counts were higher in CD8+ than CD4+ T cells.

Method: immunoSEQ multiplex PCR; TCRdb's copy keeps in-frame clones and lacks some. The repertoire holds 60,000 or so clones, with more than 65% as singletons. Trimming took off 5 bases at V and 4 bases at J, with 5 bases between the two ends. The CDR3 runs to 11 residues. Germline V CDR1 and CDR2: SEHNR, FQNEAQ (reference sequence). This receptor was taken from an adult with an advanced solid tumor such as melanoma, head and neck, liver or kidney cancer. The chain recombines TRBV7-9 with TRBJ1-2; D gene uncertain. This material consisted of CD4+ or CD8+ T cells sorted from blood, taken in a trial of the OX40 agonist ivuxolimab. The CDR3 loop is CASSHGYGYTF. The CDR3 DNA sequence: TGTGCCAGCAGCCACGGCTATGGCTACACCTTC. Filled out from reference TRBV7-9 and TRBJ1-2, the complete variable domain reads DTGVSQNPRHKITKRGQNVTFRCDPISEHNRLYWYRQTLGQGPEFLTYFQNEAQLEKSRLLSDRFSAERPKGSFSTLEIQRTEQGDSAMYLCASSHGYGYTFGSGTRLTVV.